This T cell receptor beta chain was profiled in a study of blood T cell repertoires in COVID-19 (dated by TCRdb to 2018 to 2021). About the study as a whole: Samples from collaborators originated in the United States, Italy and Spain and spanned both the acute and convalescent phases of COVID-19. The dataset comprised deeply sampled blood TCRbeta repertoires from subjects exposed to, actively infected with, or recovered from COVID-19. A de-identified subject ID, COVID-19 status, age in years and sex were almost always included in the sample metadata. Samples were obtained from the ongoing ImmuneRACE study (first 160 participants) and from 1,254 subjects provided by 6 global collaborators. The material from the prospective study consisted of cDNA or gDNA derived from T cells, B-cell-depleted T cells, or PBMCs. Where HLA class I and class II types were available, the types were taken from metadata supplied by the sample provider, not from assay-based typing. The repertoires were released in a freely available public database intended as a resource for research on the immune response to SARS-CoV-2.

According to the germline V gene, CDR1 reads MGHDK and CDR2 reads SYGVNS. V loses 0 bases, J loses 12 bases, and the germline ends lie 12 bases apart. The CDR3 goes from the cysteine to the phenylalanine over 12 residues. CDR3 DNA only is kept here, 36 bases in frame from base 1. Remarks on this clone: Its antigen is not yet known. No much larger clone is present one base from it, and per-base qualities are unavailable.

Broader findings and caveats from the paper: How much clinical and demographic metadata was included differed by source and by participant, and the metadata was provided uncurated.

Another Seattle source contributed samples from volunteer blood donors who had recovered from COVID-19. The collaborating institutions used their own protocols to collect whole blood in K2EDTA tubes. For TCRbeta analysis, collaborator samples were shipped as frozen whole blood, as isolated PBMCs, or as DNA extracted from either sample type. The immunoSEQ Assay, a bias-controlled multiplex PCR, was used to amplify TCRbeta CDR3 regions from genomic DNA. In the original analysis: The number of nucleated cells in each sample was estimated from the amplification of reference gene primers within the assay. To quantify the absolute abundance of each unique TCRbeta CDR3 rearrangement, sequence reads were collapsed and filtered. Productive Simpson clonality was computed per sample as the square root of Simpson's diversity index over productive rearrangements. As stored in TCRdb, this immuneACCESS dataset retains in-frame rearrangements with V and J assigned. A fraction of the clones does not appear; measured against another copy, unresolved V genes explain less than half of the discrepancy, and the remainder lacks a known reason. The V and J calls and clone size were taken over from that table, and D and trimming were inferred from the DNA. The sample profile shows 200,000 to 300,000 clones; over 80% of them were found once. The top ten clonotypes cover roughly 1.6% of the sample.

The receptor was isolated from a woman in her thirties or forties who had recovered from COVID-19. The chain employs TRBV25-1 and TRBJ2-7, and possibly TRBD2, on 6 matching bases. The sample comprised peripheral blood. In nucleotide form, the sequence is TGTGCCAGCAGTGAATATACCCAGCGGGTGTACTTC. It translates as CASSEYTQRVYF.